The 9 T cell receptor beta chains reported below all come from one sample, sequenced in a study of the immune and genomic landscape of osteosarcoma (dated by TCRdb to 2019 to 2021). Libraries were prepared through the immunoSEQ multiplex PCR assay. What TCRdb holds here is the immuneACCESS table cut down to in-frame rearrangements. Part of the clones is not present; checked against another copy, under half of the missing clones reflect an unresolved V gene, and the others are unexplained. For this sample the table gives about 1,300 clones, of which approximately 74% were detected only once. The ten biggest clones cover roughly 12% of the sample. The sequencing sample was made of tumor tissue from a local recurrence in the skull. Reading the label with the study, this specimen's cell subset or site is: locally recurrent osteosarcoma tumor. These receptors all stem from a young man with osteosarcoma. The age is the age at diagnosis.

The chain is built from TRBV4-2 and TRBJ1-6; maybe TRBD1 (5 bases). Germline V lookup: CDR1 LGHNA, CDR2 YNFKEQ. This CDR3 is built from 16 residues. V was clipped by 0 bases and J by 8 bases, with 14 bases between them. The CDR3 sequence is CASSQDPGQGDSPLHF. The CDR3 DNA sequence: TGTGCCAGCAGCCAAGATCCAGGGCAGGGCGATTCACCCCTCCACTTT.

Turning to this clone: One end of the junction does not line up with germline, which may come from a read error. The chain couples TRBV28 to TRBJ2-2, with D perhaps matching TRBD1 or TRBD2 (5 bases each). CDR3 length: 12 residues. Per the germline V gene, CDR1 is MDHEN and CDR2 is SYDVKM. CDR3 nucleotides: TGTGCCAGCAGTTCAGGGCACCGGGGAGCTGTTTTT. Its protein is CASSSGHRGAVF.

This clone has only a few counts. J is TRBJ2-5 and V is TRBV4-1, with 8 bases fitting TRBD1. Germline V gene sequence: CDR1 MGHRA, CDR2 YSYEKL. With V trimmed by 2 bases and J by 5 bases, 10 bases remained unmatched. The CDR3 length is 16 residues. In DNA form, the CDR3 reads TGCGCCAGCAGCCAAAATCAGGGGGCCGGTTGGGAGACCCAGTACTTC. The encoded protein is CASSQNQGAGWETQYF.

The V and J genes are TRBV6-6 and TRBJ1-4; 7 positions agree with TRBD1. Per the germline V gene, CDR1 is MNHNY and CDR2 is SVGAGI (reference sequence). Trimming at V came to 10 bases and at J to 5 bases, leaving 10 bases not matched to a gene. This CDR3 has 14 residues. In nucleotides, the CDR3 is TGTGCCACCAGAAAAGGGACAGAAAATGAAAAACTGTTTTTT. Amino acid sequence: CATRKGTENEKLFF.

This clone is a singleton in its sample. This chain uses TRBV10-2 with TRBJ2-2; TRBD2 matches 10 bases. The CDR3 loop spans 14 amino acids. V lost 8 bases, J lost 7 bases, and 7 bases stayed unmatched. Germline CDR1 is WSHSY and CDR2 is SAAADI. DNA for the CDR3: TGCGCCAGCGCCGGGACTAGCGTCAACGGGGAGCTGTTTTTT. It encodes CASAGTSVNGELFF.

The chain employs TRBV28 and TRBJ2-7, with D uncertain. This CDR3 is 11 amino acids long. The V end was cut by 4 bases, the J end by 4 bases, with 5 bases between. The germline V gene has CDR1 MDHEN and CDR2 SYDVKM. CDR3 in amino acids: CASSSGYEQYF. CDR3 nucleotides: TGTGCCAGCAGTTCCGGATACGAGCAGTACTTC.

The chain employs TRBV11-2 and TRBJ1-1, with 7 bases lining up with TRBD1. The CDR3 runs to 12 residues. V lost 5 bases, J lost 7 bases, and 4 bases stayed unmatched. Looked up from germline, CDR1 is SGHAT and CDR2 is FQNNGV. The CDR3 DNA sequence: TGTGCCAGCAGCGCACAGGGGTTTGAAGCTTTCTTT. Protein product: CASSAQGFEAFF.

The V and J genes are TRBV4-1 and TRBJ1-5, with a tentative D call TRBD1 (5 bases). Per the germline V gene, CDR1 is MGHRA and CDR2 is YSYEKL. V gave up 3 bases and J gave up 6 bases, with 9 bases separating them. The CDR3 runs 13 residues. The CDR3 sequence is CASSQGGFQPQHF. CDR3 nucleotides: TGCGCCAGCAGCCAGGGGGGGTTTCAGCCCCAGCATTTT.

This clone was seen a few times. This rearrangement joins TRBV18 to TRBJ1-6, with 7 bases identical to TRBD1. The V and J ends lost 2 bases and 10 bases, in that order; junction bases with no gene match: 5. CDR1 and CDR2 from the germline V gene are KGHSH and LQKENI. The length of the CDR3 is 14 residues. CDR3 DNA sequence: TGTGCCAGCTCACCAGGGCAGGGGGGATCACCCCTCCACTTT. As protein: CASSPGQGGSPLHF.